This T cell receptor beta chain was obtained from a study of blood T cell repertoires in COVID-19. Methods used by the authors: Nucleated cell counts were estimated from reference gene primer amplification. The protocol was immunoSEQ multiplex PCR, while the TCRdb copy is restricted to in-frame clones and leaves out a portion. The V and J calls and clone size were taken over from that table, and D and trimming were inferred from the DNA. The repertoire holds fewer than 130,000 clones, with 72% as singletons. Per the germline V gene, CDR1 is SEHNR and CDR2 is FQNEAQ (reference sequence). This CDR3 has 14 residues. V lost 6 bases and J lost 3, with 15 bases in between.

The chain carries TRBV7-9 and TRBJ2-7; D is possibly TRBD1 (5 bases). The clonotype comes from an older woman with acute or convalescent COVID-19. The specimen was peripheral blood. Written as DNA, the CDR3 is TGTGCCAGCAGTTCCCCCGCAAGGGGCTACGAGCAGTACTTC. This codes for CASSSPARGYEQYF.